This is a list of T cell receptor beta chains from one sample in a study of OX40 agonist ivuxolimab in advanced cancers. The protocol was immunoSEQ multiplex PCR, while the TCRdb copy is restricted to in-frame clones and leaves out a portion. The data show some 15,000 clones, approximately 92% seen once. Sample: CD4+ or CD8+ T cells sorted from blood, taken in a trial of the OX40 agonist ivuxolimab. These receptors all stem from an adult with an advanced solid tumor such as melanoma, head and neck, liver or kidney cancer. The CDR3 runs from the conserved cysteine through the conserved F or W. The D gene is left open where the match is weak. Rows give clone size only sometimes, using once, few, many, or a class for an expanded clone.

J: TRBJ2-7
D: NA
V: TRBV11-2
size: NA
DNA: TGTGCCAGCAGTTTTGAACCCGGGGACTACGAGCAGTACTTC
CDR3: CASSFEPGDYEQYF

J: TRBJ2-7
D: TRBD2
V: TRBV10-3
size: NA
DNA: TGTGCCATCAGTGAGTGGCGGGAGACCTACGAGCAGTACTTC
CDR3: CAISEWRETYEQYF

J: TRBJ1-5
D: NA
V: TRBV4-1
size: NA
DNA: TGCGCCAGCAGCCAGAGATCTGCAAATCAGCCCCAGCATTTT
CDR3: CASSQRSANQPQHF

J: TRBJ2-1
D: TRBD1
V: TRBV7-9
size: NA
DNA: TGTGCCAGCAGCCCTGGGACAGTCCGGAGCAATGAGCAGTTCTTC
CDR3: CASSPGTVRSNEQFF

J: TRBJ1-4
D: TRBD1
V: TRBV7-8
size: once
DNA: TGTGCCAGCAGCTTATTGGGGGGACAGGCGTCCAATGAAAAACTGTTTTTT
CDR3: CASSLLGGQASNEKLFF

J: TRBJ2-7
D: TRBD1
V: TRBV19
size: NA
DNA: TGTGCCAGTAGTATAGAAACAGGGGGTGGCGAGCAGTACTTC
CDR3: CASSIETGGGEQYF

J: TRBJ2-7
D: TRBD1
V: TRBV9
size: NA
DNA: TGTGCCAGCAGCGTGGGGACAGGGTCTTTCTACGAGCAGTACTTC
CDR3: CASSVGTGSFYEQYF

J: TRBJ2-7
D: TRBD2
V: TRBV27
size: NA
DNA: TGTGCCAGCAGTTTAAAGATTGGTGGCGGGAGGGCCTACGAGCAGTACTTC
CDR3: CASSLKIGGGRAYEQYF

J: TRBJ1-1
D: NA
V: TRBV11-3
size: NA
DNA: TGTGCCAGCAATCCCGGGGGAGGGAAAGCTTTCTTT
CDR3: CASNPGGGKAFF

J: TRBJ2-2
D: NA
V: TRBV2
size: NA
DNA: TGTGCCAGCACCGGGACACAATTCTACACCGGGGAGCTGTTTTTT
CDR3: CASTGTQFYTGELFF

J: TRBJ1-5
D: NA
V: TRBV28
size: once
DNA: TGTGCCAGCAGCCCACTTTTGGGGAGCAATCAGCCCCAGCATTTT
CDR3: CASSPLLGSNQPQHF

J: TRBJ2-3
D: NA
V: TRBV4-1
size: once
DNA: TGCGCCAGCAGCCAAGAACAGTATGTAGATACGCAGTATTTT
CDR3: CASSQEQYVDTQYF

J: TRBJ1-5
D: NA
V: TRBV6-6
size: NA
DNA: TGTGCCAGCAGTTACGGGGACGGATATAGCAATCAGCCCCAGCATTTT
CDR3: CASSYGDGYSNQPQHF

J: TRBJ1-1
D: TRBD1
V: TRBV6-5
size: NA
DNA: TGTGCCAGCAGTTACGAAGCAGGGGGTGAAGCTTTCTTT
CDR3: CASSYEAGGEAFF

J: TRBJ2-3
D: NA
V: TRBV7-6
size: NA
DNA: TGTGCCAGCAGCTTTAACAGGGAAGGGACAGATACGCAGTATTTT
CDR3: CASSFNREGTDTQYF

J: TRBJ2-7
D: NA
V: TRBV6-1
size: NA
DNA: TGTGCCAGCAGTGAGGGCTCCTACGAGCAGTACTTC
CDR3: CASSEGSYEQYF

J: TRBJ1-1
D: NA
V: TRBV27
size: NA
DNA: TGTGCCAGCAGTTTTAGGTCTCCGCCAGGGGAAGACACTGAAGCTTTCTTT
CDR3: CASSFRSPPGEDTEAFF

J: TRBJ1-2
D: NA
V: TRBV29-1
size: NA
DNA: TGCAGCGTTGTTAACCCACGGGGAAGCGGCTACACCTTC
CDR3: CSVVNPRGSGYTF

J: TRBJ1-1
D: TRBD1
V: TRBV7-9
size: NA
DNA: TGTGCCAGCAGCCCCCTACAGGGGGCTGAAGCTTTCTTT
CDR3: CASSPLQGAEAFF

J: TRBJ1-5
D: NA
V: TRBV7-9
size: few
DNA: TGTGCCAGCAGCTTGGGCAATCAGCCCCAGCATTTT
CDR3: CASSLGNQPQHF

J: TRBJ1-2
D: TRBD1
V: TRBV14
size: NA
DNA: TGTGCCAGCAGCCCAGACAGGGGCTATGGCTACACCTTC
CDR3: CASSPDRGYGYTF

J: TRBJ2-3
D: NA
V: TRBV15
size: NA
DNA: TGTGCCACCAGCATCAAGAAGGGAGGGGGGAAAAATACGCAGTATTTT
CDR3: CATSIKKGGGKNTQYF

J: TRBJ2-7
D: NA
V: TRBV14
size: NA
DNA: TGTGCCAGCAGCCAACACGGGGGCTACGAGCAGTACTTC
CDR3: CASSQHGGYEQYF

J: TRBJ2-1
D: TRBD2
V: TRBV19
size: NA
DNA: TGTGCCAGTAGTATAGAACTTACTAGCGGGAGTCGGGTCAATGAGCAGTTCTTC
CDR3: CASSIELTSGSRVNEQFF

J: TRBJ1-2
D: TRBD1
V: TRBV28
size: NA
DNA: TGTGCCAGCAGTCCCGCGGGACAGGGGAGCTATGGCTACACCTTC
CDR3: CASSPAGQGSYGYTF